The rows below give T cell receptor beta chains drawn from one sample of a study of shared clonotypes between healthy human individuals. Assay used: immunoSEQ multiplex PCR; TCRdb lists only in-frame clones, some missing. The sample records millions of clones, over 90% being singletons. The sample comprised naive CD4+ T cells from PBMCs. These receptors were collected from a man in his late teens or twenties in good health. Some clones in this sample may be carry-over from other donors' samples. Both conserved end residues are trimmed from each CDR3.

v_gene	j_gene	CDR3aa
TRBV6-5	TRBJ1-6	ASSYKGNNSPLH
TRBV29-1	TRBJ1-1	SVRTGTGDTEAF
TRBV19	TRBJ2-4	ASSIQSGPPKNIQY
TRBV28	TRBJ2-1	ASRSLEAAFYNEQF
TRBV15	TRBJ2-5	ATSRGPTVGGAQY
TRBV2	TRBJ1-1	ASSELMGNTEAF
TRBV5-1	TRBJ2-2	ASSFWADRRPGELF
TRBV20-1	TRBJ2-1	SASWGPEQF
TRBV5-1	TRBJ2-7	ASSLMASGSFEQY
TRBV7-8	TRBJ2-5	ASSLGRMGETQY
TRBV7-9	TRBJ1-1	ASSLRPGQGLTEAF